This note documents a single T cell receptor beta chain sequence. No patient escaped relapse after autologous stem cell transplantation, and brentuximab vedotin exposure varied. These data belong to a study of PD-1 blockade in classical Hodgkin lymphoma. The overall study: The study gave patients nivolumab 3 mg/kg intravenously every 2 weeks.

Sequencing used immunoSEQ multiplex PCR; TCRdb keeps in-frame clones, though not all of them. The sample includes about 58,000 clones, approximately 90% seen only once; the top ten take less than 6.5%. This CDR3 has 13 amino acids. Trimming pared 8 bases from V and 4 bases from J, leaving 12 bases between. CDR1 is MNHEY and CDR2 is SVGAGI in the germline V gene. Specimen: peripheral blood mononuclear cells (PBMCs), collected before the second cycle of nivolumab. The clonotype was recovered from a human donor with classical Hodgkin lymphoma. The genes are TRBV6-5 and TRBJ1-3, with unresolved D. The CDR3 DNA follows: TGTGCCAGCTTAGACTACAGCGGAAACACCATATATTTT. Translated, it gives CASLDYSGNTIYF.